Reported below is one T cell receptor beta chain. Its antigen is currently unknown. CFSE-labeled sorted T cells met regulatory or mature dendritic cells for four to five days. This sample is drawn from a study of regulatory dendritic cells for organ transplantation. The method was immunoSEQ multiplex PCR; TCRdb's version includes in-frame clones alone and lacks a portion of them. The sample has about 10,000 clones; about three fifths are singletons. Losses at the gene ends were 5 bases for V and 3 bases for J; bases not matched to a gene: 19. The CDR3 totals 20 residues. Germline V gene data show CDR1 as ENHRY and CDR2 as SYGVKD.

The receptor was isolated from a human donor in good health. Sequences were obtained from naive CD4+ T cells from blood cultured with dendritic cells. Sample subset: CD45RA+ naive T cells. The chain joins TRBV10-3 to TRBJ2-3; 11 bases line up with TRBD1. The CDR3 DNA sequence: TGTGCCATCAGTAGTCCGGGACAGGGGGATCCGGGACCTTGGACAGATACGCAGTATTTT. Translating it yields CAISSPGQGDPGPWTDTQYF.